The rows below give T cell receptor beta chains drawn from one sample of a study of T cells after yellow fever vaccination. TCRdb processed the 5' RACE reads anew with MiXCR; each CDR3 protein has one entry. In the table there are about 220,000 distinct CDR3 sequences, under 3.5% of which are singletons. Sequences were derived from CD4+ T cells sorted from PBMCs, sampled 10 days after the yellow fever booster vaccination. Receptors were obtained from a man aged 18 to 35 who received the YFV17D yellow fever vaccine. Each CDR3 is given with its conserved first and last residue. A D gene is named only where the DNA matches it firmly. A row's size may be missing; if present it is once, few, many or a size class.

abundance: few
v_gene: TRBV20-1
d_gene: NA
j_gene: TRBJ1-5
CDR3nt: TGCAGTGTAGGAGTTTTCCCACAGCCCCAGCATTTT
CDR3aa: CSVGVFPQPQHF

abundance: many
v_gene: TRBV10-1
d_gene: NA
j_gene: TRBJ2-3
CDR3nt: TGCGCCAGCAGTGAGAACATGATCACAGATACGCAGTATTTT
CDR3aa: CASSENMITDTQYF

abundance: many
v_gene: TRBV12-3/TRBV12-4
d_gene: NA
j_gene: TRBJ1-1
CDR3nt: TGTGCCAGCAGTTTTCGCTTGGGACGGGAGAACACTGAAGCTTTCTTT
CDR3aa: CASSFRLGRENTEAFF

abundance: many
v_gene: TRBV7-9
d_gene: TRBD1
j_gene: TRBJ1-2
CDR3nt: TGTGCCAGCAGCTGGGACAGTAACTATGGCTACACCTTC
CDR3aa: CASSWDSNYGYTF

abundance: few
v_gene: TRBV20-1
d_gene: NA
j_gene: TRBJ2-5
CDR3nt: TGCAGTGCTGGGGGCCAATCGAGGGTAGAGACCCAGTACTTC
CDR3aa: CSAGGQSRVETQYF

abundance: few
v_gene: TRBV10-3
d_gene: NA
j_gene: TRBJ1-2
CDR3nt: TGTGCCATCAGTGAGGCAGGGCCATTGAATGGCTACACCTTC
CDR3aa: CAISEAGPLNGYTF

abundance: NA
v_gene: TRBV12-3/TRBV12-4
d_gene: TRBD1
j_gene: TRBJ1-2
CDR3nt: TGTGCCAGCAGTACCCGACAGGGGATAGGGTTTAACTATGGCTACACCTTC
CDR3aa: CASSTRQGIGFNYGYTF

abundance: many
v_gene: TRBV29-1
d_gene: NA
j_gene: TRBJ2-5
CDR3nt: TGCAGCGTTGTGGAGGGTAGGGTCGAGACCCAGTACTTC
CDR3aa: CSVVEGRVETQYF

abundance: few
v_gene: TRBV20-1
d_gene: NA
j_gene: TRBJ1-1
CDR3nt: TGCAGTGTAAGAGCGGTACGGAACACTGAAGCTTTCTTT
CDR3aa: CSVRAVRNTEAFF

abundance: few
v_gene: TRBV20-1
d_gene: NA
j_gene: TRBJ2-2
CDR3nt: TGCAGTGCCCCCGCGGGACAGAACACCGGGGAGCTGTTTTTT
CDR3aa: CSAPAGQNTGELFF

abundance: many
v_gene: TRBV18
d_gene: NA
j_gene: TRBJ1-2
CDR3nt: TGTGCCAGCTCACCTCAGCCGGGTTCTAACTATGGCTACACCTTC
CDR3aa: CASSPQPGSNYGYTF

abundance: NA
v_gene: TRBV5-1
d_gene: TRBD2
j_gene: TRBJ2-7
CDR3nt: TGCGCCAGCAGCTTTGCTAGCGGGTCCTCCTACGAGCAGTACTTC
CDR3aa: CASSFASGSSYEQYF

abundance: NA
v_gene: TRBV11-2
d_gene: NA
j_gene: TRBJ2-5
CDR3nt: TGTGCCAGCAGCTACGCCCCGGGCCGGTACCAAGAGACCCAGTACTTC
CDR3aa: CASSYAPGRYQETQYF

abundance: NA
v_gene: TRBV6-1
d_gene: NA
j_gene: TRBJ1-6
CDR3nt: TGTGCCAGCAGGAGTTTGACAGTCTTTTATTATTCACCCCTCCACTTT
CDR3aa: CASRSLTVFYYSPLHF

abundance: many
v_gene: TRBV7-2
d_gene: NA
j_gene: TRBJ2-3
CDR3nt: TGTGCCAGCCAGTTTGGGGGCGAAGATACGCAGTATTTT
CDR3aa: CASQFGGEDTQYF

abundance: many
v_gene: TRBV4-2
d_gene: NA
j_gene: TRBJ1-2
CDR3nt: TGTGCCAGCAGCCAAGAGAACGGGCGAGGCTACACCTTC
CDR3aa: CASSQENGRGYTF

abundance: NA
v_gene: TRBV9
d_gene: TRBD1
j_gene: TRBJ2-5
CDR3nt: TGTGCCAGCAGCTCAGGGACAGCTCAAGAGACCCAGTACTTC
CDR3aa: CASSSGTAQETQYF

abundance: few
v_gene: TRBV5-1
d_gene: TRBD1
j_gene: TRBJ2-6
CDR3nt: TGCGCCAGCAGCCCCCTGACAGGGGGCTCTGGGGCCAACGTCCTGACTTTC
CDR3aa: CASSPLTGGSGANVLTF

abundance: few
v_gene: TRBV5-5
d_gene: TRBD1
j_gene: TRBJ1-1
CDR3nt: TGTGCCAGCAGCTTGGGGACAGGGGGGGACACTGAAGCTTTCTTT
CDR3aa: CASSLGTGGDTEAFF

abundance: NA
v_gene: TRBV7-2
d_gene: NA
j_gene: TRBJ2-3
CDR3nt: TGTGCCAGCAGCTTCGGGCGCACAGATACGCAGTATTTT
CDR3aa: CASSFGRTDTQYF

abundance: few
v_gene: TRBV6-2/TRBV6-3
d_gene: TRBD2
j_gene: TRBJ2-7
CDR3nt: TGTGCCAGCAAAAGGGGACTAGCGGGCTCCTACGAGCAGTACTTC
CDR3aa: CASKRGLAGSYEQYF

abundance: few
v_gene: TRBV7-6
d_gene: NA
j_gene: TRBJ2-3
CDR3nt: TGTGCCAGCAGACTTGGACCTACCACAGATACGCAGTATTTT
CDR3aa: CASRLGPTTDTQYF

abundance: many
v_gene: TRBV6-6
d_gene: NA
j_gene: TRBJ2-3
CDR3nt: TGTGCCAGCAGTTACCTGGGGAGGGGGAGGACAGATACGCAGTATTTT
CDR3aa: CASSYLGRGRTDTQYF

abundance: NA
v_gene: TRBV19
d_gene: TRBD1
j_gene: TRBJ1-5
CDR3nt: TGTGCCAGTAGTACCTGGGACAGGGGTGGCAATCAGCCCCAGCATTTT
CDR3aa: CASSTWDRGGNQPQHF

abundance: few
v_gene: TRBV5-6
d_gene: NA
j_gene: TRBJ1-5
CDR3nt: TGTGCCATTGGCGGGTGTAATCAGCCCCAGCATTTT
CDR3aa: CAIGGCNQPQHF

abundance: NA
v_gene: TRBV24-1
d_gene: NA
j_gene: TRBJ2-1
CDR3nt: TGTGCCACCAGTGACTCTTACTACAATGAGCAGTTCTTC
CDR3aa: CATSDSYYNEQFF

abundance: few
v_gene: TRBV6-5
d_gene: NA
j_gene: TRBJ1-2
CDR3nt: TGTGCCAGCAGTTTGAAGAGTAACTATGGCTACACCTTC
CDR3aa: CASSLKSNYGYTF

abundance: many
v_gene: TRBV12-3/TRBV12-4
d_gene: NA
j_gene: TRBJ1-3
CDR3nt: TGTGCCAGCAGTTTTTTGGCTGGAAACACCATATATTTT
CDR3aa: CASSFLAGNTIYF

abundance: few
v_gene: TRBV11-2
d_gene: NA
j_gene: TRBJ2-4
CDR3nt: TGTGCCAGCAGCTTAGAAGGAAACATTCAGTACTTC
CDR3aa: CASSLEGNIQYF

abundance: few
v_gene: TRBV7-3
d_gene: NA
j_gene: TRBJ2-5
CDR3nt: TGTGCCAGCAGCCAATCTGCCCTGGGACCCACTACGAGGGAGACCCAGTACTTC
CDR3aa: CASSQSALGPTTRETQYF

abundance: few
v_gene: TRBV15
d_gene: TRBD1
j_gene: TRBJ1-5
CDR3nt: TGTGCCACCAGCAGGGACGACAGGGTTGAACAGCCCCAGCATTTT
CDR3aa: CATSRDDRVEQPQHF

abundance: many
v_gene: TRBV7-2
d_gene: TRBD1
j_gene: TRBJ1-2
CDR3nt: TGTGCCAGCAGCTTAGGCGTGACAGGGATGCGTGGCTACACCTTC
CDR3aa: CASSLGVTGMRGYTF

abundance: NA
v_gene: TRBV5-6
d_gene: NA
j_gene: TRBJ2-3
CDR3nt: TGTGCCAGCAGCCCCCGGGTAGATACGCAGTATTTT
CDR3aa: CASSPRVDTQYF

abundance: many
v_gene: TRBV7-3
d_gene: NA
j_gene: TRBJ2-2
CDR3nt: TGTGCCAGCAGCCCCAGGCCTTTCACCGGGGAGCTGTTTTTT
CDR3aa: CASSPRPFTGELFF

abundance: many
v_gene: TRBV29-1
d_gene: TRBD1
j_gene: TRBJ2-5
CDR3nt: TGCAGCGCTGACAGGGGTGAGACCCAGTACTTC
CDR3aa: CSADRGETQYF

abundance: NA
v_gene: TRBV2
d_gene: NA
j_gene: TRBJ2-3
CDR3nt: TGTGCCAGCAGTGAGACGGGGAGCACAGATACGCAGTATTTT
CDR3aa: CASSETGSTDTQYF

abundance: few
v_gene: TRBV29-1
d_gene: NA
j_gene: TRBJ1-1
CDR3nt: TGCAGCGTTGAGGAGGTCTTAGGCACTGAAGCTTTCTTT
CDR3aa: CSVEEVLGTEAFF

abundance: many
v_gene: TRBV5-5
d_gene: TRBD1
j_gene: TRBJ1-2
CDR3nt: TGTGCCAGCAGCTTGACAGGGGATGTACTAGACTATGGCTACACCTTC
CDR3aa: CASSLTGDVLDYGYTF

abundance: NA
v_gene: TRBV27
d_gene: NA
j_gene: TRBJ1-1
CDR3nt: TGTGAGAGTCGAGTACCATCCATGAACACTGAAGCTTTCTTT
CDR3aa: CESRVPSMNTEAFF

abundance: NA
v_gene: TRBV20-1
d_gene: NA
j_gene: TRBJ1-4
CDR3nt: TGCAGTGCCAGACTAGCGGGGGAGGTGACTAATGAAAAACTGTTTTTT
CDR3aa: CSARLAGEVTNEKLFF

abundance: many
v_gene: TRBV5-1
d_gene: TRBD1
j_gene: TRBJ1-1
CDR3nt: TGCGCCAGCAGCTTGGGGACAGGGGAAAGCACTGAAGCTTTCTTT
CDR3aa: CASSLGTGESTEAFF

abundance: many
v_gene: TRBV6-1
d_gene: NA
j_gene: TRBJ1-5
CDR3nt: TGTGCCAGCAGTTCTACAGGGATGGTCTTTAGCAATCAGCCCCAGCATTTT
CDR3aa: CASSSTGMVFSNQPQHF

abundance: many
v_gene: TRBV7-2
d_gene: NA
j_gene: TRBJ1-6
CDR3nt: TGTGCCAGCAGCCCTGGGGGTCTGAGCTCCTATAATTCACCCCTCCACTTT
CDR3aa: CASSPGGLSSYNSPLHF

abundance: many
v_gene: TRBV6-2/TRBV6-3
d_gene: TRBD1
j_gene: TRBJ2-5
CDR3nt: TGTGCCAGCAGGGACAGGGGCGTCGAGACCCAGTACTTC
CDR3aa: CASRDRGVETQYF

abundance: NA
v_gene: TRBV6-6
d_gene: NA
j_gene: TRBJ2-5
CDR3nt: TGTGCCAGCAGGGACCCTGCCTTGGGCCAGTACTTC
CDR3aa: CASRDPALGQYF

abundance: many
v_gene: TRBV12-3/TRBV12-4
d_gene: NA
j_gene: TRBJ2-3
CDR3nt: TGTGCCAGCAGTTTTCAGGGATGGGATACGCAGTATTTT
CDR3aa: CASSFQGWDTQYF

abundance: NA
v_gene: TRBV3-1
d_gene: TRBD2
j_gene: TRBJ2-7
CDR3nt: TGTGCCAGCAGCCAAGGGACTAGGAAGGGGGAGCAGTACTTC
CDR3aa: CASSQGTRKGEQYF

abundance: few
v_gene: TRBV11-3
d_gene: TRBD2
j_gene: TRBJ2-5
CDR3nt: TGTGCCAGCAGCTCGGGGACTAGTTTATCAGAGACCCAGTACTTC
CDR3aa: CASSSGTSLSETQYF

abundance: NA
v_gene: TRBV20-1
d_gene: NA
j_gene: TRBJ2-1
CDR3nt: TGCAGTGTCATATCCGCTGAGCAGTTCTTC
CDR3aa: CSVISAEQFF

abundance: few
v_gene: TRBV3-1
d_gene: TRBD2
j_gene: TRBJ2-2
CDR3nt: TGTGCCAGCAGCCAGACTAGCGATTATGCCGGGGAGCTGTTTTTT
CDR3aa: CASSQTSDYAGELFF

abundance: many
v_gene: TRBV18
d_gene: NA
j_gene: TRBJ2-2
CDR3nt: TGTGCCAGCTCACCACCGGGGCAGGGCGCGAACACCGGGGAGCTGTTTTTT
CDR3aa: CASSPPGQGANTGELFF

abundance: few
v_gene: TRBV7-3
d_gene: NA
j_gene: TRBJ1-5
CDR3nt: TGTGCCAGCAGCCCCCGACAGGAAATAAGGCATCCGGGGCTTAGCAATCAGCCCCAGCATTTT
CDR3aa: CASSPRQEIRHPGLSNQPQHF

abundance: many
v_gene: TRBV5-4
d_gene: TRBD1
j_gene: TRBJ1-1
CDR3nt: TGTGCCACCAACCGGGACAGGGATCGCACTGAAGCTTTCTTT
CDR3aa: CATNRDRDRTEAFF

abundance: many
v_gene: TRBV5-1
d_gene: NA
j_gene: TRBJ2-1
CDR3nt: TGCGCCAGCAGCTTCACAAAGGACCCCGGCTACAATGAGCAGTTCTTC
CDR3aa: CASSFTKDPGYNEQFF

abundance: NA
v_gene: TRBV6-5
d_gene: NA
j_gene: TRBJ2-2
CDR3nt: TGTGCCAGCAGTCCCCGCAGGGATGCGAACACCGGGGAGCTGTTTTTT
CDR3aa: CASSPRRDANTGELFF

abundance: many
v_gene: TRBV5-1
d_gene: NA
j_gene: TRBJ2-1
CDR3nt: TGCGCCAGCAGCTTGGAGGGGCCTGAACAGTTCTTC
CDR3aa: CASSLEGPEQFF

abundance: NA
v_gene: TRBV12-3/TRBV12-4
d_gene: NA
j_gene: TRBJ2-1
CDR3nt: TGTGCCAGCAGACGTATGACCGAGGGCTATGAGCAGTTCTTC
CDR3aa: CASRRMTEGYEQFF